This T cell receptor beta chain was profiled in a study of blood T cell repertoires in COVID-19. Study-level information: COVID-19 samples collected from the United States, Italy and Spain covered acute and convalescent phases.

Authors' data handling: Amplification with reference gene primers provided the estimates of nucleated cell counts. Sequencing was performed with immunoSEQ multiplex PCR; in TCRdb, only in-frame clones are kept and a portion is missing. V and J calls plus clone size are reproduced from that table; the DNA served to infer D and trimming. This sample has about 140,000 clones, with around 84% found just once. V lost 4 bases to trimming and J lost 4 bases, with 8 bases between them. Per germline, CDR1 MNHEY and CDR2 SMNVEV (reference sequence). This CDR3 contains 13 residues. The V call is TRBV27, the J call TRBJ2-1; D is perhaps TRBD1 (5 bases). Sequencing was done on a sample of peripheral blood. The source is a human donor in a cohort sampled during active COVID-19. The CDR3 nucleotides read TGTGCCAGCAGTTGGGGCAGATACAATGAGCAGTTCTTC. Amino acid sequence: CASSWGRYNEQFF.